The present T cell receptor beta chain was sequenced within a study of T cell responses to AZD1222 COVID-19 vaccine. Study as a whole: The analysis combined second doses at about 4 or about 12 weeks. Study-wide results and caveats: Seropositive at baseline were only a handful of AZD1222 recipients.

V lost 4 bases to trimming and J lost 4 bases; unmatched junction nucleotides: 15. Germline V gives CDR1 MNHEY, CDR2 SMNVEV (reference sequence). The CDR3 contains 17 residues. As regards this clone: Its antigen is still unknown.

Method: immunoSEQ multiplex PCR; TCRdb's copy keeps in-frame clones and lacks some. The sample includes about 120,000 clones, roughly nine tenths seen only once; the top ten take about 27%. The receptor was isolated from an adult in good health. Source: peripheral blood, taken on day 0 of AZD1222 vaccination. The chain employs TRBV27 and TRBJ1-1; TRBD1 matches 7 bases. The CDR3 region is CASSWRIRGSDATEAFF. CDR3 nucleotide sequence: TGTGCCAGCAGTTGGCGGATCAGGGGGTCGGATGCCACTGAAGCTTTCTTT.